This TCR beta chain stems from a study of Graves' ophthalmopathy and Graves' hyperthyroidism. About the study: Upon initial diagnosis and before any treatment, peripheral blood was collected.

Amplification of TCR beta CDR3 regions used RNA transcripts. An initial RT-PCR round employing HTBI primers preceded a second-round multiplex PCR. TCRdb re-called the multiplex PCR reads through MiXCR, storing one row per CDR3 protein. Altogether approximately 480,000 distinct CDR3 sequences are present, approximately 15% being singletons, with the ten largest covering more than 8.5%. From germline, CDR1 is SGHTA and CDR2 FQGTGA. The CDR3 runs 15 residues. V lost 2 bases to trimming and J lost 10 bases, with 21 bases between them. Moderate-to-severe activity, CAS ≥3, NOSPECS ≥4 and a duration under 3 months were seen in donors with ophthalmopathy. Notes on this clonotype: A much larger clone lies a single base off, so this may be a read error.

Material for sequencing was blood. The chain joins TRBV7-3 to TRBJ2-7; possible D gene TRBD1, 5 bases. The sequence came from a woman under 40 with Graves' ophthalmopathy. The CDR3 sequence is CASSLGGGQRGDQYF. The CDR3 region has the DNA TGTGCCAGCAGCTTAGGTGGTGGACAAAGGGGCGACCAGTACTTC.